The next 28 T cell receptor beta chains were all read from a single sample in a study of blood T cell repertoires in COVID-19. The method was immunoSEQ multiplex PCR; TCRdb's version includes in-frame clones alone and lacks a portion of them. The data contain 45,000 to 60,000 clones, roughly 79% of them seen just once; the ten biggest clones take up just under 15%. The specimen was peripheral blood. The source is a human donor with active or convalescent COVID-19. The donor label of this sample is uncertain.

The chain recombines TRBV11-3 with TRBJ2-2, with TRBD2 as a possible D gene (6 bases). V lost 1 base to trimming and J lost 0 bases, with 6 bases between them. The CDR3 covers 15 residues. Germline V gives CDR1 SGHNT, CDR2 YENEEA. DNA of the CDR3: TGTGCCAGCAGCTTAGGGGGGGCGAACACCGGGGAGCTGTTTTTT. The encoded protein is CASSLGGANTGELFF.

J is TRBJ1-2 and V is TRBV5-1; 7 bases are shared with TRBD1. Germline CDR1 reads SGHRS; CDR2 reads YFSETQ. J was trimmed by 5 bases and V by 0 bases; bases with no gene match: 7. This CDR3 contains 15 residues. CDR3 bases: TGCGCCAGCAGCTTGGCAGGGACAGCCTCATATGGCTACACCTTC. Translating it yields CASSLAGTASYGYTF.

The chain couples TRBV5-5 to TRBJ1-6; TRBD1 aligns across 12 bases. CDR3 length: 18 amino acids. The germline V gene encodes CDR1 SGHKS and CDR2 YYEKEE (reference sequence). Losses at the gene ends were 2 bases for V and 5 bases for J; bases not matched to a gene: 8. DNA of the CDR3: TGTGCCAGCAGCTTCTCCGGGACAGGGGGCGTTAATAATTCACCCCTCCACTTT. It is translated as CASSFSGTGGVNNSPLHF.

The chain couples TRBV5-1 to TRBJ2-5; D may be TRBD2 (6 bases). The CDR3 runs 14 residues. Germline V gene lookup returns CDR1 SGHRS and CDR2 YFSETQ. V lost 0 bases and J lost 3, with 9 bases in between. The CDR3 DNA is TGCGCCAGCAGCTTGGATCCGGGGGAAGAGACCCAGTACTTC. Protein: CASSLDPGEETQYF.

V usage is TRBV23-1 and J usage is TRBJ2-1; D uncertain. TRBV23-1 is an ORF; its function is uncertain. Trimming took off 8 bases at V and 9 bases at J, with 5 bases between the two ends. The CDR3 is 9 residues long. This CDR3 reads CASPSEQFF. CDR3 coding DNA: TGCGCCAGCCCCTCTGAGCAGTTCTTC.

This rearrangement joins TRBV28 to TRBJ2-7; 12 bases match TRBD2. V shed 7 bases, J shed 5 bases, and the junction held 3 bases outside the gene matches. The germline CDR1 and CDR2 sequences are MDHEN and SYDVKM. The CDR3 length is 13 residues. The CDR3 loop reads CASKTSGSNEQYF. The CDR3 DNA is TGTGCCAGCAAGACTAGCGGGAGTAACGAGCAGTACTTC. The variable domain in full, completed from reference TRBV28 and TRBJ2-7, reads DVKVTQSSRYLVKRTGEKVFLECVQDMDHENMFWYRQDPGLGLRLIYFSYDVKMKEKGDIPEGYSVSREKKERFSLILESASTNQTSMYLCASKTSGSNEQYFGPGTRLTVT.

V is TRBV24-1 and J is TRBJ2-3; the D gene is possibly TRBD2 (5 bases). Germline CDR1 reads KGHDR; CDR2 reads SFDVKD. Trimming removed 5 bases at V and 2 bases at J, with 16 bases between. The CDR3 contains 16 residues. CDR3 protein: CATSVSGGGLTDTQYF. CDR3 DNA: TGTGCCACCAGTGTATCGGGCGGAGGACTCACAGATACGCAGTATTTT.

The CDR3 DNA follows: TGTGCCACCCATGATGGGACTAGCGGGAGTAGAACCGGCGAGCAGTACTTC. Encoded protein: CATHDGTSGSRTGEQYF. This rearrangement joins TRBV10-3 to TRBJ2-7; 14 bases are a match to TRBD2. V dropped 10 bases and J dropped 6; count of bases not matched to a gene: 17. The CDR3 totals 17 residues. From germline, CDR1 is ENHRY and CDR2 SYGVKD.

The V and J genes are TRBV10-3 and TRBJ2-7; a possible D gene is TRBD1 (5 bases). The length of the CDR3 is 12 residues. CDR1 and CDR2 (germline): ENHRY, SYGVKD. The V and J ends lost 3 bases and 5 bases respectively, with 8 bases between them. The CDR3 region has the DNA TGTGCCATCAGTGAAAAGGGGCACGAGCAGTACTTC. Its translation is CAISEKGHEQYF.

CDR3 sequence (DNA): TGTGCCAGCAGCGTAGGCCTAGCGGGAGGTTCCTACGAGCAGTACTTC. It specifies CASSVGLAGGSYEQYF. The chain couples TRBV9 to TRBJ2-7; 11 positions agree with TRBD2. The CDR3 consists of 16 residues. V dropped 0 bases and J dropped 1; count of bases not matched to a gene: 3. Germline values: CDR1 SGDLS, CDR2 YYNGEE.

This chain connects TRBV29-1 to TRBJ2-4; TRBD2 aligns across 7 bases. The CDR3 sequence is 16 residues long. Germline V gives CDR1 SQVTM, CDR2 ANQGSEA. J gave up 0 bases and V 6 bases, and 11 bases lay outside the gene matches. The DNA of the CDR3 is TGCAGCGTCGGGGGGTGGAGAGGGATAGCCAAAAACATTCAGTACTTC. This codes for CSVGGWRGIAKNIQYF.

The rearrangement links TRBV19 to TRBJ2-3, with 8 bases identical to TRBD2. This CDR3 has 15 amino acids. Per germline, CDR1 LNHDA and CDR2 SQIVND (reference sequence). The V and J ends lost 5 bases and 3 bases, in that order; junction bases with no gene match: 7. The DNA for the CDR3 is TGTGCCAGTAGTCCCGAGCGGGGGCGGACAGATACGCAGTATTTT. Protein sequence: CASSPERGRTDTQYF.

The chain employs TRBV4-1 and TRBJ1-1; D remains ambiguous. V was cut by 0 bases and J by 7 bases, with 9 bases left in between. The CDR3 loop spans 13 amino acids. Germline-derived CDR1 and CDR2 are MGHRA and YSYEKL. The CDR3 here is CASSQDKELEAFF. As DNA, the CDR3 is TGCGCCAGCAGCCAAGATAAAGAGCTTGAAGCTTTCTTT.

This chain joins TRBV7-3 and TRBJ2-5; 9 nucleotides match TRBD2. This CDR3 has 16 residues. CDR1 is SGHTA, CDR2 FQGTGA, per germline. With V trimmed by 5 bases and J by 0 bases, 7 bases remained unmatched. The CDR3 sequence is CASSRLAGEDQETQYF. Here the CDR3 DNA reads TGTGCCAGCAGCCGGTTAGCGGGAGAGGACCAAGAGACCCAGTACTTC.

The CDR3 DNA reads TGTGCCAGCAGACGACAGGGTTCCTACGAGCAGTACTTC. It specifies CASRRQGSYEQYF. The gene calls are TRBV7-2 and TRBJ2-7, with 7 bases aligning to TRBD1. The CDR3 is 13 amino acids. Germline V gene data show CDR1 as SGHTA and CDR2 as FQGNSA. V lost 6 bases to trimming and J lost 1 base; unmatched junction nucleotides: 3.

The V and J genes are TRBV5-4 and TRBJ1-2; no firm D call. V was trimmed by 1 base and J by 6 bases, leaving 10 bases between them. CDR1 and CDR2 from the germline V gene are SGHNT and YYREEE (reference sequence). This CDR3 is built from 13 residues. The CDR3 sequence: CASSLWGGNGYTF. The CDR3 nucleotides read TGTGCCAGCAGCTTGTGGGGAGGGAATGGCTACACCTTC.

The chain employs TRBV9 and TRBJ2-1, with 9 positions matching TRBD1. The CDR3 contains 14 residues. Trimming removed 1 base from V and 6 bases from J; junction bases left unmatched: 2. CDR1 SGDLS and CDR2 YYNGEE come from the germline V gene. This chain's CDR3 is CASSVSDRGNEQFF. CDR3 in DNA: TGTGCCAGCAGCGTATCGGACAGGGGCAATGAGCAGTTCTTC.

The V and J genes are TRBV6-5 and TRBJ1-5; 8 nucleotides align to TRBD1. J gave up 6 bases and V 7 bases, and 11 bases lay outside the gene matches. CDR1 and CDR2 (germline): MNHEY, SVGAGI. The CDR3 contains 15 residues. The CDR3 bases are TGTGCCAGCACCTGGGACAGGTGGGGCCTTCAGCCCCAGCATTTT. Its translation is CASTWDRWGLQPQHF.

In DNA, the CDR3 is TGTGCCAGCGGCTCAGGGGCTAGTTACGAGCAGTACTTC. Translating gives CASGSGASYEQYF. The rearrangement joins TRBV6-5 to TRBJ2-7; D is possibly TRBD1 (6 bases). CDR1 and CDR2 (germline): MNHEY, SVGAGI. The CDR3 consists of 13 residues. V was pared by 8 bases and J by 4 bases, with 15 bases between.

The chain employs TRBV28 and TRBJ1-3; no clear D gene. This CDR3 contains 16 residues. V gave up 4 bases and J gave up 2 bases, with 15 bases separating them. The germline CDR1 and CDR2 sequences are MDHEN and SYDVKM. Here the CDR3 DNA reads TGTGCCAGCAGTTCCCCTTCGGGAGGGACTGGAAACACCATATATTTT. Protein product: CASSSPSGGTGNTIYF.

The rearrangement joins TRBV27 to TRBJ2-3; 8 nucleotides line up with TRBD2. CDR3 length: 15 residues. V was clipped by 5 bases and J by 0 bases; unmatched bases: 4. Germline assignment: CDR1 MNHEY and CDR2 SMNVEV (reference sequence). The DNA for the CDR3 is TGTGCCAGCAGTACCATAGCGGGAAGCACAGATACGCAGTATTTT. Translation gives CASSTIAGSTDTQYF.

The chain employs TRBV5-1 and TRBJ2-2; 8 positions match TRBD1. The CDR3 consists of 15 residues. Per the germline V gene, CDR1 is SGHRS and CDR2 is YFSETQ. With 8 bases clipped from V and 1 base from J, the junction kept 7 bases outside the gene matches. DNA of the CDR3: TGCGCCAGTTACCTACAGGGGGTGAACACCGGGGAGCTGTTTTTT. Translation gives CASYLQGVNTGELFF.

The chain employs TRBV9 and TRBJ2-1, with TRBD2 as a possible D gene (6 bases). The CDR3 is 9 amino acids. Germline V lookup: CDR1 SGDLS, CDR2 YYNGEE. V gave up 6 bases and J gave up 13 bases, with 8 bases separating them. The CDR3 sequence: CASKGLQFF. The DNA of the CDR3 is TGTGCCAGCAAGGGACTCCAGTTCTTC.

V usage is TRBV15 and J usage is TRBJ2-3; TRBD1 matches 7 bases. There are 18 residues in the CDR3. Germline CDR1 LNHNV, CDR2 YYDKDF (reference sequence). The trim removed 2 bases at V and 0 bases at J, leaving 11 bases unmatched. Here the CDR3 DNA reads TGTGCCACCAGCAGAAACCTGCCCGGGACAGCTAGCACAGATACGCAGTATTTT. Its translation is CATSRNLPGTASTDTQYF.

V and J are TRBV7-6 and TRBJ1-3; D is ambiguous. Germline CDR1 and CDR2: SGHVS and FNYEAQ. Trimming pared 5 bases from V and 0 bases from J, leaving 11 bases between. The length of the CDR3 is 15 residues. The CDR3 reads CASSPGASSGNTIYF. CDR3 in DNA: TGTGCCAGCAGCCCTGGCGCTAGCTCTGGAAACACCATATATTTT.

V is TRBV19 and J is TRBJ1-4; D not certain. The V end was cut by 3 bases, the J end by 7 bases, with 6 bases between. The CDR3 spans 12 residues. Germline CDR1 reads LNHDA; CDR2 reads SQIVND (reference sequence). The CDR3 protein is CASSILAEKLFF. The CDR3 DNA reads TGTGCCAGTAGTATTCTGGCTGAAAAACTGTTTTTT.

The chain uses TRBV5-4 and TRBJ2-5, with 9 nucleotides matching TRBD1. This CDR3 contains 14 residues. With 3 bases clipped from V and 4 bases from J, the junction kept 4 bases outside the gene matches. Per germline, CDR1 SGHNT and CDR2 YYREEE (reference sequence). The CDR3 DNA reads TGTGCCAGCAGCTGGTACAGGGGGCGAGAGACCCAGTACTTC. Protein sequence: CASSWYRGRETQYF. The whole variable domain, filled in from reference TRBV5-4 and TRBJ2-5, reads ETGVTQSPTHLIKTRGQQVTLRCSSQSGHNTVSWYQQALGQGPQFIFQYYREEENGRGNFPPRFSGLQFPNYSSELNVNALELDDSALYLCASSWYRGRETQYFGPGTRLLVL.

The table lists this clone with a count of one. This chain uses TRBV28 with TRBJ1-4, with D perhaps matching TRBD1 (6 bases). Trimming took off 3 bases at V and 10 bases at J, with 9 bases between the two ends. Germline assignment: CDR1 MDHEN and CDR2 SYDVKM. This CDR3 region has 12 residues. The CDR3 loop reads CASSLDRTKLFF. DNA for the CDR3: TGTGCCAGCAGTTTGGACAGAACAAAACTGTTTTTT.